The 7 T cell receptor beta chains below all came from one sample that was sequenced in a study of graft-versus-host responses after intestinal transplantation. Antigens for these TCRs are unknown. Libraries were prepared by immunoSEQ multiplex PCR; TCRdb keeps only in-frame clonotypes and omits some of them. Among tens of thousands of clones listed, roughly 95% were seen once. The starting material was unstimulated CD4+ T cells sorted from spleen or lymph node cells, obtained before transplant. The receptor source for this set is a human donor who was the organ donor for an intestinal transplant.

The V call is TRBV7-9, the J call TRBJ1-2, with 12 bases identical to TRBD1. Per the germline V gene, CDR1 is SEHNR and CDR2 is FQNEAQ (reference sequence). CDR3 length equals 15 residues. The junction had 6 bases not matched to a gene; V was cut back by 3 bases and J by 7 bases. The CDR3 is CASSFTGTGGGGYTF. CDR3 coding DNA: TGTGCCAGCAGCTTCACCGGGACAGGGGGCGGTGGCTACACCTTC.

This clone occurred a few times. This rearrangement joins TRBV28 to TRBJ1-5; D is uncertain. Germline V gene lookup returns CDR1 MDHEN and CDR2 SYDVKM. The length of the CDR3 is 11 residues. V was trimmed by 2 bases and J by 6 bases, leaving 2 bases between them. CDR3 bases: TGTGCCAGCAGTTTAGGTCAGCCCCAGCATTTT. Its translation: CASSLGQPQHF.

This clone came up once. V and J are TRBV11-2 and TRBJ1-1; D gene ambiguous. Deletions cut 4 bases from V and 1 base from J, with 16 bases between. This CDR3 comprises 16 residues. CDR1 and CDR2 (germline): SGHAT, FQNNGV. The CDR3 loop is CASSSLGGLRNTEAFF. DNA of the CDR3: TGTGCCAGCAGCTCCCTGGGCGGGTTAAGGAACACTGAAGCTTTCTTT.

As DNA, the CDR3 is TGTGCCAGCAGTTTAACTTGGCAGATTAATGAAAAACTGTTTTTT. It is translated as CASSLTWQINEKLFF. The chain joins TRBV27 to TRBJ1-4; D call uncertain. V was shortened by 2 bases and J by 4 bases, with 11 bases between the two germline ends. The CDR3 loop spans 15 amino acids. In germline, CDR1 is MNHEY, CDR2 SMNVEV (reference sequence).

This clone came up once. The CDR3 bases are TGCGCCAGCAGCCAAGGGGACAGGGGGCGAGAGACCCAGTACTTC. It translates to CASSQGDRGRETQYF. The gene calls are TRBV4-3 and TRBJ2-5; 12 nucleotides line up with TRBD1. The germline V gene has CDR1 LGHNA and CDR2 YSLEER. Trimming took 1 base from V and 4 from J; bases not matched to a gene: 1. This CDR3 is built from 15 residues.

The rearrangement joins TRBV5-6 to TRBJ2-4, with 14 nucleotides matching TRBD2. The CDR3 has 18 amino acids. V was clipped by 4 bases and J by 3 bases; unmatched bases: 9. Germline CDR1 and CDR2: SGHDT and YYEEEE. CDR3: CASSLRTSGGWGKNIQYF. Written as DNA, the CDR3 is TGTGCCAGCAGCCTCAGGACTAGCGGGGGGTGGGGCAAAAACATTCAGTACTTC.

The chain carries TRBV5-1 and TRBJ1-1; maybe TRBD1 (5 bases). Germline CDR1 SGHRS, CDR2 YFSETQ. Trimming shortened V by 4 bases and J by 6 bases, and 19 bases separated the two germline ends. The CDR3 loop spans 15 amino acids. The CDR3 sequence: CASSPGPRRGSEAFF. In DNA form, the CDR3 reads TGCGCCAGCAGCCCGGGACCCCGAAGGGGCTCTGAAGCTTTCTTT.